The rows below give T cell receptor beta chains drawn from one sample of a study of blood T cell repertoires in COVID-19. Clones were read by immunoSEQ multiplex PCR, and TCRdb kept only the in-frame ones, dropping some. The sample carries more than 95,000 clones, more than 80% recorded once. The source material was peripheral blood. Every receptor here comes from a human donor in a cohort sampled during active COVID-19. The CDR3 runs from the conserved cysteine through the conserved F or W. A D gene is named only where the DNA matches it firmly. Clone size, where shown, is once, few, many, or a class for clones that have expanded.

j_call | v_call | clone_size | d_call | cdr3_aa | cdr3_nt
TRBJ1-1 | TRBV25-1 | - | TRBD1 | CASRDRDDTEAFF | TGTGCCAGCAGAGACAGGGATGACACTGAAGCTTTCTTT
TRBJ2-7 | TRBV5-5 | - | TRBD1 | CASSLRTGVTDEQYF | TGTGCCAGCAGCTTAAGGACAGGAGTAACAGACGAGCAGTACTTC
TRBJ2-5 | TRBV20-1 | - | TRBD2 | CSASVSGGFQETQYF | TGCAGTGCTAGTGTTAGCGGGGGCTTCCAAGAGACCCAGTACTTC
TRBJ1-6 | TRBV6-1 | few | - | CASSDQVGEPLHF | TGTGCCAGCAGTGACCAGGTGGGAGAACCCCTCCACTTT
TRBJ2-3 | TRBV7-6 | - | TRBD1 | CASSLGQGPTDTQYF | TGTGCCAGCAGCTTAGGACAGGGCCCCACAGATACGCAGTATTTT
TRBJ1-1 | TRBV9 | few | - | CASRRTPSMNTEAFF | TGTGCCAGCAGACGGACACCGTCAATGAACACTGAAGCTTTCTTT
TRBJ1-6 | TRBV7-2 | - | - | CASSLLDSGSPLHF | TGTGCCAGCAGCTTATTGGACAGCGGTTCACCCCTCCACTTT
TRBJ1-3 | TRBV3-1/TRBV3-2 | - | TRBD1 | CASSQSPDRVSGNTIYF | TGTGCCAGCAGCCAATCACCGGACAGGGTCTCTGGAAACACCATATATTTT
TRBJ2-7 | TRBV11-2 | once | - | CASSYDEEQRPSNEQYF | TGTGCCAGCAGCTATGACGAAGAGCAGCGACCCTCGAACGAGCAGTACTTC
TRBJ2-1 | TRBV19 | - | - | CASSKTGYNEQFF | TGTGCCAGTAGCAAGACAGGTTACAATGAGCAGTTCTTC
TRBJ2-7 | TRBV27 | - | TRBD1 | CASSLWTGTPYEQYF | TGTGCCAGCAGTTTATGGACAGGGACCCCATACGAGCAGTACTTC
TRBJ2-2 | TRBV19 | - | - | CASSIRGRTGTARTGELFF | TGTGCCAGTAGTATAAGAGGGAGGACAGGCACGGCGAGGACCGGGGAGCTGTTTTTT
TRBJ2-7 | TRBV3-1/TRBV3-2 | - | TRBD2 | CASSHAGGAGYEQYF | TGTGCCAGCAGCCATGCGGGGGGCGCTGGCTACGAGCAGTACTTC
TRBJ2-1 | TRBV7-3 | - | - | CASSPNRDTPYNEQFF | TGTGCCAGCAGCCCAAACCGGGACACTCCCTACAATGAGCAGTTCTTC
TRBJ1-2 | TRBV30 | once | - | CAWSPGPGGGGYTF | TGTGCCTGGAGCCCCGGACCGGGGGGTGGCGGCTACACCTTC
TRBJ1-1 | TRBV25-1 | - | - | CASSDRGADTEAFF | TGTGCCAGCAGTGACCGGGGGGCGGACACTGAAGCTTTCTTT
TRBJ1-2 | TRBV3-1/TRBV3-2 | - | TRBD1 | CASSQNDRAGGYTF | TGTGCCAGCAGCCAGAATGACAGGGCAGGTGGCTACACCTTC
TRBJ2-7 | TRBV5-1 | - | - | CASSLGVGATYEQYF | TGCGCCAGCAGCTTGGGTGTAGGGGCCACCTACGAGCAGTACTTC
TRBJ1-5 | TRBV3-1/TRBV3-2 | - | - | CASSQRAENQPQHF | TGTGCCAGCAGCCAACGCGCCGAGAATCAGCCCCAGCATTTT
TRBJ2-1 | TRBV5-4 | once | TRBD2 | CASSLSSGGVSYNEQFF | TGTGCCAGCAGCTTGTCTAGCGGGGGAGTCTCCTACAATGAGCAGTTCTTC
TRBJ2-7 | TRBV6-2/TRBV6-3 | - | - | CASSYAGLTKYEQYF | TGTGCCAGCAGTTACGCGGGGCTAACGAAGTACGAGCAGTACTTC
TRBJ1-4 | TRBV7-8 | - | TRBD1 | CASSRFGQGGEKLFF | TGTGCCAGCAGCCGATTCGGACAGGGAGGTGAAAAACTGTTTTTT